Listed below are T cell receptor beta chains from one sample, sequenced in a study of T cells in Graves' hyperthyroidism and ophthalmopathy. TCRdb reprocessed the multiplex PCR reads via MiXCR and lists one record per CDR3 protein. Of hundreds of thousands of distinct CDR3 sequences listed, approximately 15% are singletons. The source material was blood. The receptors derive from a woman in her thirties with Graves' hyperthyroidism that later progressed to Graves' ophthalmopathy. The CDR3 runs from the conserved cysteine through the conserved F or W. D genes are given only for firm matches. Clone size appears in some rows only: once, few, many, or a class for an expanded clone.

-,TRBV9,many,TRBJ2-2,TGTGCCAGCAGCGTAGGACGTGGGTACAGGCCTTCCCAGATCGGGGAGCTGTTTTTT,CASSVGRGYRPSQIGELFF
TRBD1,TRBV27,many,TRBJ2-1,TGTGCCAGCAGTCAATCGGGACAGTACAATGAGCAGTTCTTC,CASSQSGQYNEQFF
-,TRBV11-2,many,TRBJ2-3,TGTGCCAGCCGGACCGGAGATACGCAGTATTTT,CASRTGDTQYF
-,TRBV7-2,many,TRBJ1-6,TGTGCCAGCCGGATATCGGGTAGCGGTTCACCCCTCCACTTT,CASRISGSGSPLHF
-,TRBV19,-,TRBJ2-3,TGTGCCAGTAGTGACTCTAGGACAGAGTTAACAGATACGCAGTATTTT,CASSDSRTELTDTQYF
-,TRBV10-3,-,TRBJ1-2,TGTGCCATCAGGGGGGGAACCACAGGGAACTATGGCTACACCTTC,CAIRGGTTGNYGYTF
TRBD2,TRBV7-9,many,TRBJ2-1,TGTGCCAGCAGCTTCCTAGCGGACTCCTACAATGAGCAGTTCTTC,CASSFLADSYNEQFF
TRBD1,TRBV19,-,TRBJ2-7,TGTGCCAGTAGCGGGACAGTCAACTCCTACGAGCAGTACTTC,CASSGTVNSYEQYF
TRBD2,TRBV9,-,TRBJ2-1,TGTGCCAGCAGCGTAGGAGGAGTCGGGGGGACTAGCGGGGGTACCTACAATGAGCAGTTCTTC,CASSVGGVGGTSGGTYNEQFF
TRBD1,TRBV18,-,TRBJ1-1,TGTGCCAGGTCACTCGGACAGGGGGTGAACACTGAAGCTTTCTTT,CARSLGQGVNTEAFF
-,TRBV7-9,-,TRBJ2-5,TGTGCCAGCAGCTTAGACCCCTACTTACACCTGACAGTGACCCAAGAGACCCAGTACTTC,CASSLDPYLHLTVTQETQYF
-,TRBV7-9,many,TRBJ1-1,TGTGCCAGCACCCCTCCAGGGAAGGCTGAAGCTTTCTTT,CASTPPGKAEAFF
-,TRBV29-1,many,TRBJ1-5,TGCAGCGTTGGGGGGTGGGATCAGCCCCAGCATTTT,CSVGGWDQPQHF
-,TRBV5-1,few,TRBJ2-2,TGCGCCAGCAGCTTAGAGGGGTCAACCGGGGAGCTGTTTTTT,CASSLEGSTGELFF
-,TRBV12-5,many,TRBJ2-7,TGTGCTAGTGGTTTCAGCTACGAGCAGTACTTC,CASGFSYEQYF
TRBD2,TRBV19,many,TRBJ2-1,TGTGCCAGTAGTATTAGCGGGTCCCTCTACAATGAGCAGTTCTTC,CASSISGSLYNEQFF
-,TRBV20-1,many,TRBJ1-6,TGCAGTGCTAGGGCTCCATTAAGCTCCTATAATTCACCCCTCCACTTT,CSARAPLSSYNSPLHF
-,TRBV7-2,many,TRBJ2-7,TGTGCCAGCAGCCCCCTTAAGGGGCTCTACGAGCAGTACTTC,CASSPLKGLYEQYF
TRBD1,TRBV12-5,many,TRBJ1-2,TGTGCTAGTGGCTCCCCGGGACAGGGGATGAATGGCTACACCTTC,CASGSPGQGMNGYTF
-,TRBV20-1,-,TRBJ2-7,TGCAGTGCTAGAGATCCCGAGACCACCTACGAGCAGTACTTC,CSARDPETTYEQYF
TRBD1,TRBV9,-,TRBJ2-7,TGTGCCAGCAGCCCCTCGGGACAGACCTACGAGCAGTACTTC,CASSPSGQTYEQYF
TRBD1,TRBV12-3/TRBV12-4,many,TRBJ1-5,TGTGCCAGCAGTTACAACGTTTTGGCGGCTACTCTGTCAGGGGGGCGCAATCAGCCCCAGCATTTT,CASSYNVLAATLSGGRNQPQHF
TRBD1,TRBV12-3/TRBV12-4,many,TRBJ1-1,TGTGCCAGCAGTTCGGACAGGGTAGGGACTGAAGCTTTCTTT,CASSSDRVGTEAFF
-,TRBV7-8,many,TRBJ1-2,TGTGCCAGCAGCTTAGTGCCCGGGGTGGACTATGGCTACACCTTC,CASSLVPGVDYGYTF
-,TRBV19,few,TRBJ2-7,TGTGCCAGTAGTATAGGGAATTACTACGAGCAGTACTTC,CASSIGNYYEQYF
-,TRBV7-2,many,TRBJ2-5,TGTGCCAGCAGCTTGACCCGGGACTCGCAAGAGACCCAGTACTTC,CASSLTRDSQETQYF
-,TRBV20-1,-,TRBJ2-3,TGCAGTGCTAGAGAAATAAGGGGGTATGGCACAGATACGCAGTATTTT,CSAREIRGYGTDTQYF
TRBD1,TRBV6-2/TRBV6-3,many,TRBJ2-7,TGTGCCAGCAGTCGGCGGACAGGGGAGCTCTACGAGCAGTACTTC,CASSRRTGELYEQYF
-,TRBV29-1,many,TRBJ1-5,TGCAGCGTTAGACAGGACAATCAGCCCCAGCATTTT,CSVRQDNQPQHF
-,TRBV29-1,many,TRBJ1-1,TGCAGCGTTTGGATCGGTGAAGCTTTCTTT,CSVWIGEAFF
TRBD2,TRBV24-1,-,TRBJ2-1,TGTGCCACCAGTGATTTGGGCGGGAGTCCCAACAATGAGCAGTTCTTC,CATSDLGGSPNNEQFF
TRBD2,TRBV5-4,-,TRBJ2-7,TGTGCCAGCAGCTTGAACCGGGGCGGGAGGGCGGTCTACGAGCAGTGCTTC,CASSLNRGGRAVYEQCF
TRBD1,TRBV19,few,TRBJ2-5,TGTGCCAGTCGGACAGGCGACTCTTTAATGGGAGAGACCCAGTACTTC,CASRTGDSLMGETQYF